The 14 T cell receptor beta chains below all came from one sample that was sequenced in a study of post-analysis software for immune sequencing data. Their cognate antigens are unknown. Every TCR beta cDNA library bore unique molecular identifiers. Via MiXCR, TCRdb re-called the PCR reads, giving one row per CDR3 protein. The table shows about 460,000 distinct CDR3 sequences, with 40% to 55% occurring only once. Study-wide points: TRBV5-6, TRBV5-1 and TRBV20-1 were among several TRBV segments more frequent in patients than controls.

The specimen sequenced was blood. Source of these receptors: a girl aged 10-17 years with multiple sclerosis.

The chain's CDR3 is CSATDRVNGYTF. In DNA, the CDR3 is TGCAGTGCAACCGACAGGGTCAATGGCTACACCTTC. The V and J genes are TRBV20-1 and TRBJ1-2, with 7 bases lining up with TRBD1. Germline loops: CDR1 DFQATT, CDR2 SNEGSKA (reference sequence). The CDR3 sequence is 12 residues long. The V segment lost 6 bases and the J segment 6 bases; nucleotides outside the gene matches: 7.

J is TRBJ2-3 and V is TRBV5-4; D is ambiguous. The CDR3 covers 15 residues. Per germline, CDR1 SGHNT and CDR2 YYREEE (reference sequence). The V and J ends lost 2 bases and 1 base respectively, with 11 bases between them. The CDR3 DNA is TGTGCCAGCAGCTTTGACCTAACAGGCACAGATACGCAGTATTTT. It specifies CASSFDLTGTDTQYF.

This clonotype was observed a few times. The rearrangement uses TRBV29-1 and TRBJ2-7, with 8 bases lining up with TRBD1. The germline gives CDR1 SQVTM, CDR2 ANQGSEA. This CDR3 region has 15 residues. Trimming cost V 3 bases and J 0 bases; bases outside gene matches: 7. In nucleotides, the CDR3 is TGCAGCGTTGACCCCACCGGGACAGGCTCCTACGAGCAGTACTTC. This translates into CSVDPTGTGSYEQYF.

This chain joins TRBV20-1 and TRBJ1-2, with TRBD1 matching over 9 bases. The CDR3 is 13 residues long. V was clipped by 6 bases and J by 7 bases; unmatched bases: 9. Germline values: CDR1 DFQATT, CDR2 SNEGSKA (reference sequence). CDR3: CSAPPTGGVGYTF. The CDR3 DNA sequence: TGCAGTGCCCCCCCAACAGGGGGCGTTGGCTACACCTTC.

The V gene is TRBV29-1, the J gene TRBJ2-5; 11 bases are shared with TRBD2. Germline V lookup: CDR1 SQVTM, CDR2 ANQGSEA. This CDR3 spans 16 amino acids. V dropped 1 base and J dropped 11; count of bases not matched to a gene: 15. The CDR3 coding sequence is TGCAGCGTTGAAGCTGGGGGAACTAGCGGGAGTGAAGAGCAGTACTTC. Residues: CSVEAGGTSGSEEQYF.

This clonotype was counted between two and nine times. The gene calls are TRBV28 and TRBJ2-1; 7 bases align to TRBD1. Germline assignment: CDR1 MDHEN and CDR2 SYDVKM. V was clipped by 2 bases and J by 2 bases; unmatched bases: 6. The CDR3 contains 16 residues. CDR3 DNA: TGTGCCAGCAGTTTAGAGGTGCAGGGGGCCTACAATGAGCAGTTCTTC. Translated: CASSLEVQGAYNEQFF.

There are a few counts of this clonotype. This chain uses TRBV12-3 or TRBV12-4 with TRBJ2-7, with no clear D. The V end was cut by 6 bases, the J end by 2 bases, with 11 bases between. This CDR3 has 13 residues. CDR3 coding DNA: TGTGCCAGCAGAAAGGACGGAACCTACGAGCAGTACTTC. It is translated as CASRKDGTYEQYF.

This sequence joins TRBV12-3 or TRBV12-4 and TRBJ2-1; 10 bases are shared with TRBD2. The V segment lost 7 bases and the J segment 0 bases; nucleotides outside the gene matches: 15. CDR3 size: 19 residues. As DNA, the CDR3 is TGTGCCAGCACCTCCGGGTTAGCGGGAGGCCCCAGCTCCTACAATGAGCAGTTCTTC. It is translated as CASTSGLAGGPSSYNEQFF.

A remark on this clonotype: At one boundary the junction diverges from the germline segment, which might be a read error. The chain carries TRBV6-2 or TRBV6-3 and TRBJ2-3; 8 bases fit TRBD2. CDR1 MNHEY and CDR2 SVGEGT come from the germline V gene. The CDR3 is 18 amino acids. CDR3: CTSSHTIRAGGSTDTQYF. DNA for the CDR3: TGTACCAGCAGCCACACGATCCGGGCGGGAGGAAGCACAGATACGCAGTATTTT.

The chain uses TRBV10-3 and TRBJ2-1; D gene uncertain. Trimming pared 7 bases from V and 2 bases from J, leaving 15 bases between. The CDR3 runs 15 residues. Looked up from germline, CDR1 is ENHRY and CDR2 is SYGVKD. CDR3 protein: CAINDGWRTYNEQFF. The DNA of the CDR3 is TGTGCCATCAATGACGGGTGGCGGACCTACAATGAGCAGTTCTTC.

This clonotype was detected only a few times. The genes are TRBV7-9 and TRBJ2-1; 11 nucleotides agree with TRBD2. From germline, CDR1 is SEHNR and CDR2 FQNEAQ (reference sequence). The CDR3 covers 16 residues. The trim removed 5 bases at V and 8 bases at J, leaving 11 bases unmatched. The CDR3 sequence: CASSPRASGGLDEQFF. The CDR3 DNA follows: TGTGCCAGCAGCCCCCGGGCTAGCGGGGGGCTCGATGAGCAGTTCTTC.

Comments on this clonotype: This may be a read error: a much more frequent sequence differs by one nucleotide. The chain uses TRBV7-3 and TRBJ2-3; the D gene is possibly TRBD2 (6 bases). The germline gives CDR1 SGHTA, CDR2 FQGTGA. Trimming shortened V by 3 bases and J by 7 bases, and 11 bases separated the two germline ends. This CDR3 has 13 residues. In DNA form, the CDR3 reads TGTGCCAGCAGCTTCGGGGACTGGAATACGCAGTATTTT. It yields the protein CASSFGDWNTQYF.

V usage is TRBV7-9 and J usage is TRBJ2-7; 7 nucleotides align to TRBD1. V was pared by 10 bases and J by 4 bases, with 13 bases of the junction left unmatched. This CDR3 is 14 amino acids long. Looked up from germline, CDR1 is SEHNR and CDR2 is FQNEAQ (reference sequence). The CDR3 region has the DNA TGTGCCACTTCCGGACAGGCCTCCTGGTACGAGCAGTACTTC. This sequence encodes CATSGQASWYEQYF.

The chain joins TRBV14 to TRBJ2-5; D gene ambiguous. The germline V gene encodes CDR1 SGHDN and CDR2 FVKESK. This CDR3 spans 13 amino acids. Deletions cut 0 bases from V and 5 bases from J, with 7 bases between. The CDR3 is CASSQDWSETQYF. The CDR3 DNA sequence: TGTGCCAGCAGCCAAGATTGGTCGGAGACCCAGTACTTC.